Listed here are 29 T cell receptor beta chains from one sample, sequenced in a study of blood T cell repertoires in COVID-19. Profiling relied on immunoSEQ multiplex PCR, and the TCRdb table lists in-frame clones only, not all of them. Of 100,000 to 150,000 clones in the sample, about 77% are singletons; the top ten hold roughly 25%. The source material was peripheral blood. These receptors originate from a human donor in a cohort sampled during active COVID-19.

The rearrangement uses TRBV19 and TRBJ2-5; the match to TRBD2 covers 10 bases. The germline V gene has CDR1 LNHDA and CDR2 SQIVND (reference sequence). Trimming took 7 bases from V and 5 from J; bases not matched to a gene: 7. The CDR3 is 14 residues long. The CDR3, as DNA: TGTGCCAGTAAGGCGGTAGCGGGGGGCGAGACCCAGTACTTC. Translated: CASKAVAGGETQYF. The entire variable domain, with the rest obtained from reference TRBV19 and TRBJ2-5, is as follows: DGGITQSPKYLFRKEGQNVTLSCEQNLNHDAMYWYRQDPGQGLRLIYYSQIVNDFQKGDIAEGYSVSREKKESFPLTVTSAQKNPTAFYLCASKAVAGGETQYFGPGTRLLVL.

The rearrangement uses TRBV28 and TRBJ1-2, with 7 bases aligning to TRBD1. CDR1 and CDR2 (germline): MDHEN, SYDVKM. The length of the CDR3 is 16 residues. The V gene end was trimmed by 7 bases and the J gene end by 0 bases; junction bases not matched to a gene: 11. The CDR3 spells CASTKTGREANYGYTF. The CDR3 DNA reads TGTGCCAGCACCAAGACAGGGAGAGAAGCTAACTATGGCTACACCTTC.

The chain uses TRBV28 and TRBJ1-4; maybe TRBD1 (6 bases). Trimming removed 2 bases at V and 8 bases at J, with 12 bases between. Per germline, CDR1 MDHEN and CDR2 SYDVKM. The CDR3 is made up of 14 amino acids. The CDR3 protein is CASSLPGDEEKLFF. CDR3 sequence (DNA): TGTGCCAGCAGTTTACCAGGGGATGAAGAAAAACTGTTTTTT.

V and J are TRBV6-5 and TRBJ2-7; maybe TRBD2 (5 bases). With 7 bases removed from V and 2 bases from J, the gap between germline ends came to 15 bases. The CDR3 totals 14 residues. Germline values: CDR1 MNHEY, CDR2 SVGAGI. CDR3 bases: TGTGCCAGCACCCATTTTAAGAGGGCCTACGAGCAGTACTTC. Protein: CASTHFKRAYEQYF.

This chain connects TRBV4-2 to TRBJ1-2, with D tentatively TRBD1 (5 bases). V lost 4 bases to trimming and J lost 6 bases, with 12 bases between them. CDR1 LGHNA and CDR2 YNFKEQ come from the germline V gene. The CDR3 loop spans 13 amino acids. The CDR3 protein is CASSPARGNGYTF. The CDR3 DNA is TGTGCCAGCAGCCCTGCAAGGGGTAATGGCTACACCTTC.

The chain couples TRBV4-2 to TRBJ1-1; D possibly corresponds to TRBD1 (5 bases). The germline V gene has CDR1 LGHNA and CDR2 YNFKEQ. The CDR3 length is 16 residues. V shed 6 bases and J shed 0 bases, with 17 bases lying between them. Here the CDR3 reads CASSKVYGGMNTEAFF. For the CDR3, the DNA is TGTGCCAGCAGTAAAGTGTACGGGGGAATGAACACTGAAGCTTTCTTT.

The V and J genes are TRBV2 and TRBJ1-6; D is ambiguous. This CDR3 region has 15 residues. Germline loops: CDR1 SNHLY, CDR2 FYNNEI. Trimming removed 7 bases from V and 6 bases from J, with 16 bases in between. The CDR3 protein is CASMRSAFSNSPLHF. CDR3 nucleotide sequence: TGTGCCAGCATGAGGTCCGCTTTCTCTAATTCACCCCTCCACTTT.

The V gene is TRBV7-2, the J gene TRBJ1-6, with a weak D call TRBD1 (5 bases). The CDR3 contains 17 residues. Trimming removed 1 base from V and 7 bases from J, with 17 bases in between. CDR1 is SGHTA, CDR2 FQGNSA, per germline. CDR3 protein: CASSLGGSSLGNSPLHF. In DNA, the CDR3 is TGTGCCAGCAGCTTAGGGGGCTCATCTCTAGGAAATTCACCCCTCCACTTT.

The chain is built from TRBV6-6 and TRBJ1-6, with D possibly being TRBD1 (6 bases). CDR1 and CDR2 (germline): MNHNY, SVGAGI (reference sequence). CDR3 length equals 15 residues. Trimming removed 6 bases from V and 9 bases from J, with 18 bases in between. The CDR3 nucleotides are TGTGCCAGCAGCCCTAAGGGGCAAGGGGGTTCACCCCTCCACTTT. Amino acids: CASSPKGQGGSPLHF.

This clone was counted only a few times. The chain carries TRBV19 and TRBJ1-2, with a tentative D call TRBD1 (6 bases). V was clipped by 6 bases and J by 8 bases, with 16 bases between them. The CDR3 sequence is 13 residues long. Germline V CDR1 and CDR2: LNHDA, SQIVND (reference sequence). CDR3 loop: CASSGTPEDGYTF. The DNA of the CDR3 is TGTGCCAGTAGCGGGACACCCGAGGACGGCTACACCTTC.

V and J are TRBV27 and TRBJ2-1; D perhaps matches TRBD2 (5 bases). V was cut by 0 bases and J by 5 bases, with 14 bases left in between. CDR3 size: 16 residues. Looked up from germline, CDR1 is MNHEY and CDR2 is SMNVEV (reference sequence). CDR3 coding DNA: TGTGCCAGCAGTTTATCGACCGGGGTGAATAACAATGAGCAGTTCTTC. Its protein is CASSLSTGVNNNEQFF.

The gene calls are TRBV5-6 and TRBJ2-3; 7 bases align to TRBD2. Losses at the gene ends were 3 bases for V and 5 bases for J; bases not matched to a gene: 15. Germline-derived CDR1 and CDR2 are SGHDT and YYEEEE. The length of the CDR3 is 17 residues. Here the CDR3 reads CASSSGAGVSRKDTQYF. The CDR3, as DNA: TGTGCCAGCAGCTCGGGCGCGGGGGTTTCACGTAAAGATACGCAGTATTTT.

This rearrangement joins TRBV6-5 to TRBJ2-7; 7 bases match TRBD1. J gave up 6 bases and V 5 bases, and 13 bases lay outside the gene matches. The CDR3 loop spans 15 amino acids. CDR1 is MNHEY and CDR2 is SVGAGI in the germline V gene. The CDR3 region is CASSTRDRNVVEQYF. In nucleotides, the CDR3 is TGTGCCAGCAGTACAAGGGACAGAAATGTGGTCGAGCAGTACTTC.

For the CDR3, the DNA is TGCGCCAGCAGCCCGGATGGGAGCAATGAGCAGTTCTTC. Translation: CASSPDGSNEQFF. This chain links TRBV5-1 with TRBJ2-1; tentative D call: TRBD2 (5 bases). V lost 4 bases and J lost 6, with 11 bases in between. Germline V lookup: CDR1 SGHRS, CDR2 YFSETQ. The length of the CDR3 is 13 residues. Full variable domain (missing parts from reference TRBV5-1 and TRBJ2-1): KAGVTQTPRYLIKTRGQQVTLSCSPISGHRSVSWYQQTPGQGLQFLFEYFSETQRNKGNFPGRFSGRQFSNSRSEMNVSTLELGDSALYLCASSPDGSNEQFFGPGTRLTVL.

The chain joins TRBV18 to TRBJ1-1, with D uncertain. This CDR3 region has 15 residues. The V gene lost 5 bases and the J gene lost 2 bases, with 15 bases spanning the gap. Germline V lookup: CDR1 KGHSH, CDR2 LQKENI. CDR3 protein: CASSEREGRNTEAFF. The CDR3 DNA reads TGTGCCAGCTCAGAGAGGGAAGGCCGTAACACTGAAGCTTTCTTT.

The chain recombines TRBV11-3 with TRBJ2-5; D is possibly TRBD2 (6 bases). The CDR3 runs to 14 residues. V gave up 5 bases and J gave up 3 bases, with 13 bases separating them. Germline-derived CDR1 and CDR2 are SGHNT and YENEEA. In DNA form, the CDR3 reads TGTGCCAGCAGCAATGGCGGGGTCGAAGAGACCCAGTACTTC. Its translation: CASSNGGVEETQYF.

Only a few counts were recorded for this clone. The CDR3 region is CASSLGPKYEQYF. CDR3 nucleotides: TGTGCCAGCAGCTTAGGCCCTAAGTACGAGCAGTACTTC. This rearrangement joins TRBV7-2 to TRBJ2-7; no clear D. Germline V CDR1 and CDR2: SGHTA, FQGNSA. This CDR3 is built from 13 residues. Trimming stripped 1 base from V and 4 bases from J, with 8 bases between.

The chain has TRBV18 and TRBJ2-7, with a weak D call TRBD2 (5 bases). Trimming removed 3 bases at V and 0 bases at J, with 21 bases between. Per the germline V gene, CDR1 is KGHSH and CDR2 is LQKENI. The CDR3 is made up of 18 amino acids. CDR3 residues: CASSPNPTRAPHSYEQYF. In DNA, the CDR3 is TGTGCCAGCTCACCTAATCCCACTAGGGCGCCGCACTCCTACGAGCAGTACTTC.

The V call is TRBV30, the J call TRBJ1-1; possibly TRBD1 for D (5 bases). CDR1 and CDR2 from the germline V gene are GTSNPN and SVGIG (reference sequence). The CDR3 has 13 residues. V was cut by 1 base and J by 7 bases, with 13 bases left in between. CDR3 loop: CAWSEEGRGEAFF. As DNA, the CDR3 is TGTGCCTGGAGTGAAGAGGGGCGGGGTGAAGCTTTCTTT.

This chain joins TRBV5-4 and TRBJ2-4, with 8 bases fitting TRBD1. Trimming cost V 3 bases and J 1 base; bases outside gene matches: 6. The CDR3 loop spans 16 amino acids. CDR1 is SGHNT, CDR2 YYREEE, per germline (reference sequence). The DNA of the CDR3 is TGTGCCAGCAGCTGGACAGGGACCTTGGCCAAAAACATTCAGTACTTC. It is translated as CASSWTGTLAKNIQYF.

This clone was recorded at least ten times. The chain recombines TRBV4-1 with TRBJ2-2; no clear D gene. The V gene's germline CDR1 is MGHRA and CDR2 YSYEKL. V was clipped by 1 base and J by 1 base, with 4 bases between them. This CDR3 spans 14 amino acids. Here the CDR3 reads CASSQGRNTGELFF. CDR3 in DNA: TGCGCCAGCAGCCAAGGCAGGAACACCGGGGAGCTGTTTTTT.

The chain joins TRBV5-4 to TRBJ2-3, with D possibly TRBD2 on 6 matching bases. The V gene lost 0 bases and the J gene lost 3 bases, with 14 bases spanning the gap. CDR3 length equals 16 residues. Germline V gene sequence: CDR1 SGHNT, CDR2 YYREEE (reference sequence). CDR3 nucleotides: TGTGCCAGCAGCTTGGTGCGGGGCTCCGGGACAGATACGCAGTATTTT. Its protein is CASSLVRGSGTDTQYF.

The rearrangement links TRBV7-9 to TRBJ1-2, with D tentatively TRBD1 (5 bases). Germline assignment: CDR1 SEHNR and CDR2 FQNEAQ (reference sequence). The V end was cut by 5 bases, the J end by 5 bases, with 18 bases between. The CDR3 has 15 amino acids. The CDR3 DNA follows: TGTGCCAGCAGCGTGGCCTCACCAGGGATGTATGGCTACACCTTC. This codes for CASSVASPGMYGYTF.

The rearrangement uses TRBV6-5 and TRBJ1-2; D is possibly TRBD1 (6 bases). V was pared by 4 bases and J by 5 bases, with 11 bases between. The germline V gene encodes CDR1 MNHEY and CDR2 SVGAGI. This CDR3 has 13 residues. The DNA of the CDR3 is TGTGCCAGCAGTTTCGGGACAACTTATGGCTACACCTTC. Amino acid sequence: CASSFGTTYGYTF.

The CDR3 region is CASSVSGDTQYF. The CDR3 nucleotides are TGTGCCAGCAGCGTCTCGGGGGATACGCAGTATTTT. The chain links TRBV9 to TRBJ2-3; a weak D match, TRBD2 (5 bases). Germline lookup yields CDR1 SGDLS and CDR2 YYNGEE. Trimming stripped 2 bases from V and 6 bases from J, with 7 bases between. The CDR3 length is 12 residues.

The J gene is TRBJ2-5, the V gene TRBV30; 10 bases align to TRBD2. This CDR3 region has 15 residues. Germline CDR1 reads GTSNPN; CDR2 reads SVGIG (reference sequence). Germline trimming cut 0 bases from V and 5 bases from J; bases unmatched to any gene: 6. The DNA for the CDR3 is TGTGCCTGGAGTGTTTCTAGCGGGAGCGGTGAGACCCAGTACTTC. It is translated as CAWSVSSGSGETQYF.

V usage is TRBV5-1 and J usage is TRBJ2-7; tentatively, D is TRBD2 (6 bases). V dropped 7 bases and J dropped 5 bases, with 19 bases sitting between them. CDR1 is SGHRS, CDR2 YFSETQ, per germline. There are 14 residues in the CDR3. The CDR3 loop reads CASSSRAPGDEQYF. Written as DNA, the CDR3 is TGCGCCAGCTCCTCCCGGGCGCCGGGGGACGAGCAGTACTTC.

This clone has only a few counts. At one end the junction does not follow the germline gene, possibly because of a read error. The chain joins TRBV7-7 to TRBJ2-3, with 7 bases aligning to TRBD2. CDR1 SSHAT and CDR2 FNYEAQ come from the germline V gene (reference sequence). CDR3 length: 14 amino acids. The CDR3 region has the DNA TGTGCTAGCAGCTTAGGGTCGGGGGGAAATACGCAGTATTTT. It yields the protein CASSLGSGGNTQYF.

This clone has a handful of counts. CDR3 region: CASSLSAGQSNQPQHF. The CDR3 nucleotides read TGTGCCAGCAGCTTATCGGCGGGACAGAGCAATCAGCCCCAGCATTTT. This chain connects TRBV7-8 to TRBJ1-5; 7 bases match TRBD1. Trimming at V came to 2 bases and at J to 1 base, leaving 5 bases not matched to a gene. Germline-derived CDR1 and CDR2 are SGHVS and FQNEAQ. This CDR3 region has 16 residues.